What follows is one TCR beta chain and its context. Its specificity is unknown. Reanalyzing the 5' RACE reads, TCRdb keeps one entry per CDR3 protein, without DNA. Across approximately 400,000 distinct CDR3 sequences, the top ten clones capture about 2.3% of the sample. The source of the sample is a study of monozygotic twins with inflammatory bowel disease. Study results and caveats: Healthy twins showed more clonotype sharing with others than IBD patients, especially patients with disease activity.

In germline, CDR1 is LGHNA, CDR2 YNFKEQ. The CDR3 has 13 amino acids. The rearrangement uses TRBV4-2 and TRBJ1-1; the TCRdb D gene call, TRBD1, has no DNA to confirm it. Specimen: blood. The sequence derives from a human donor with ulcerative colitis or Crohn's disease, or a healthy co-twin of an affected twin (not recorded which). CDR3 sequence reads: CASSQVRGFEAFF.